The 24 T cell receptor beta chains below were found in one sample sequenced in a study of T cells in Graves' hyperthyroidism and ophthalmopathy. Amplification targeted TCR beta CDR3 regions from RNA transcripts. HTBI primers were employed in a first-round RT-PCR of the TCR CDR3. In TCRdb, the multiplex PCR reads were re-called with MiXCR into one record per CDR3 protein. The sample contains 490,000 or so distinct CDR3 sequences, 15% to 20% of which appear only once. The sequenced sample consisted of blood. The source is a man aged 35 to 55 with Graves' ophthalmopathy.

This rearrangement joins TRBV20-1 to TRBJ1-1, with a tentative D call TRBD1 (5 bases). This CDR3 region has 16 residues. V shed 5 bases and J shed 0 bases, with 19 bases lying between them. Per the germline V gene, CDR1 is DFQATT and CDR2 is SNEGSKA (reference sequence). CDR3 sequence (DNA): TGCAGTGCTTCCTCGACCCACAGGTCGATGAACACTGAAGCTTTCTTT. Its translation is CSASSTHRSMNTEAFF.

Many counts were recorded for this clonotype. The chain employs TRBV6-5 and TRBJ2-1, with D unclear. Trimming shortened V by 2 bases and J by 8 bases, and 10 bases separated the two germline ends. The CDR3 length is 13 residues. Germline V gene lookup returns CDR1 MNHEY and CDR2 SVGAGI. The CDR3 reads CASSYGVADEQFF. The CDR3 DNA follows: TGTGCCAGCAGTTACGGGGTAGCCGATGAGCAGTTCTTC.

This clonotype was observed at least ten times. The rearrangement uses TRBV7-2 and TRBJ2-1; TRBD1 is a possible D gene (5 bases). V gave up 5 bases and J gave up 4 bases, with 12 bases separating them. Germline CDR1 reads SGHTA; CDR2 reads FQGNSA. The CDR3 is 14 amino acids. CDR3 amino acids: CASSPDRQYNEQFF. CDR3 DNA sequence: TGTGCCAGCAGCCCGGATCGACAGTACAATGAGCAGTTCTTC.

This chain connects TRBV20-1 to TRBJ2-7, with D unresolved. Trimming removed 3 bases at V and 3 bases at J, with 18 bases between. The CDR3 runs 15 residues. Germline V gene sequence: CDR1 DFQATT, CDR2 SNEGSKA (reference sequence). The CDR3 nucleotides read TGCAGTGCTAGGAGCTCGGCAGAAACCAGCTACGAGCAGTACTTC. Its protein is CSARSSAETSYEQYF.

CDR3 sequence: CASSIVFARGNTEAFF. CDR3 in DNA: TGTGCCAGTAGTATAGTTTTTGCCAGGGGGAACACTGAAGCTTTCTTT. The rearrangement joins TRBV19 to TRBJ1-1; TRBD1 might be the D (6 bases). CDR1 is LNHDA, CDR2 SQIVND, per germline (reference sequence). This CDR3 is 16 amino acids long. V was pared by 1 base and J by 1 base, with 13 bases between.

The chain combines TRBV4-1 with TRBJ2-7; no firm D call. Trimming removed 3 bases at V and 0 bases at J, with 12 bases between. CDR1 is MGHRA, CDR2 YSYEKL, per germline. This CDR3 spans 15 amino acids. The chain's CDR3 is CASSQALLISYEQYF. The CDR3 DNA is TGCGCCAGCAGCCAGGCACTGCTTATCTCCTACGAGCAGTACTTC.

Turning to this clonotype: A read error may explain this, as a much larger clone is one base away. The V and J genes are TRBV12-3 or TRBV12-4 and TRBJ1-5; D is possibly TRBD1 (5 bases). The CDR3 is 13 residues long. CDR3 nucleotide sequence: TGTGCCAGCAGTTGGGGGGGAGGTCAGCTCCAGCATTTT. Translating gives CASSWGGGQLQHF.

The rearrangement joins TRBV28 to TRBJ2-3; TRBD2 is a possible D gene (6 bases). The CDR3 is 17 amino acids. CDR1 and CDR2 from the germline V gene are MDHEN and SYDVKM. V gave up 4 bases and J gave up 1 base, with 18 bases separating them. CDR3 loop: CASSSSGLARGTDTQYF. CDR3 bases: TGTGCCAGCAGTTCCTCCGGGCTAGCGAGGGGCACAGATACGCAGTATTTT.

In regard to this clonotype: A read error may account for a junction end that differs from germline. The CDR3 coding sequence is TGTGCCAGCAGTTTGGGGACAGGGGCTGGGGCCAACGCCCTGACTTTC. Amino acids: CASSLGTGAGANALTF. This chain uses TRBV28 with TRBJ2-6; 10 nucleotides agree with TRBD1. CDR1 is MDHEN and CDR2 is SYDVKM in the germline V gene. The CDR3 loop spans 16 amino acids.

This clonotype was recorded a few times. This chain links TRBV3-1 with TRBJ2-1; D is ambiguous. The V gene's germline CDR1 is LGHDT and CDR2 YNNKEL (reference sequence). The CDR3 loop spans 14 amino acids. V shed 4 bases and J shed 6 bases, with 13 bases lying between them. CDR3 loop: CASSLSGRINEQFF. CDR3 DNA: TGTGCCAGCAGCCTCTCCGGACGGATCAATGAGCAGTTCTTC.

The chain employs TRBV20-1 and TRBJ2-3; D is unclear. Trimming left V 5 bases short and J 6 bases short, with 18 bases between. This CDR3 contains 14 residues. Germline values: CDR1 DFQATT, CDR2 SNEGSKA (reference sequence). The CDR3 reads CSAYKGGPVDTQYF. The CDR3, as DNA: TGCAGTGCTTATAAAGGCGGACCGGTTGATACGCAGTATTTT.

This clonotype has just a few counts. The chain links TRBV2 to TRBJ2-2; unclear D gene. V lost 2 bases to trimming and J lost 2 bases, with 6 bases between them. Looked up from germline, CDR1 is SNHLY and CDR2 is FYNNEI. This CDR3 spans 14 amino acids. The CDR3: CASSEYFNTGELFF. CDR3 sequence (DNA): TGTGCCAGCAGTGAATACTTCAACACCGGGGAGCTGTTTTTT. The variable domain in full, completed from reference TRBV2 and TRBJ2-2, reads EPEVTQTPSHQVTQMGQEVILRCVPISNHLYFYWYRQILGQKVEFLVSFYNNEISEKSEIFDDQFSVERPDGSNFTLKIRSTKLEDSAMYFCASSEYFNTGELFFGEGSRLTVL.

The V and J genes are TRBV7-9 and TRBJ2-5; tentatively, D is TRBD1 (6 bases). The V and J ends lost 2 bases and 5 bases respectively, with 9 bases between them. The CDR3 runs to 13 residues. Germline CDR1 and CDR2: SEHNR and FQNEAQ (reference sequence). The CDR3 DNA is TGTGCCAGCAGCTTACAGGGGTTGGAGACCCAGTACTTC. It is translated as CASSLQGLETQYF. The variable domain in full, with the rest retrieved from reference TRBV7-9 and TRBJ2-5, is DTGVSQNPRHKITKRGQNVTFRCDPISEHNRLYWYRQTLGQGPEFLTYFQNEAQLEKSRLLSDRFSAERPKGSFSTLEIQRTEQGDSAMYLCASSLQGLETQYFGPGTRLLVL.

CDR3 DNA sequence: TGCAGCGTCACTAGGGGGGGGACGGGGACCCAGTACTTC. Translation gives CSVTRGGTGTQYF. The J gene is TRBJ2-5, the V gene TRBV29-1; the D gene is possibly TRBD2 (7 bases). V lost 6 bases and J lost 7, with 18 bases in between. The CDR3 loop spans 13 amino acids. Germline CDR1 reads SQVTM; CDR2 reads ANQGSEA.

Ten or more counts support this clonotype. This sequence joins TRBV2 and TRBJ1-4; a possible D gene is TRBD1 (6 bases). The germline V and J ends were trimmed by 8 bases and 4 bases, with 14 bases remaining between them. Germline CDR1 is SNHLY and CDR2 is FYNNEI. CDR3 length equals 14 residues. In nucleotides, the CDR3 is TGTGCCAGCCAAGCGGACAGTAATAATGAAAAACTGTTTTTT. Translation: CASQADSNNEKLFF.

This clonotype was seen only a few times. The V call is TRBV7-9, the J call TRBJ1-2; D not certain. The V gene's germline CDR1 is SEHNR and CDR2 FQNEAQ (reference sequence). V lost 2 bases and J 5 bases, leaving 18 bases between the germline ends. This CDR3 has 16 residues. Here the CDR3 reads CASSLINPGLRYGYTF. CDR3 bases: TGTGCCAGCAGCTTAATTAATCCGGGATTGAGATATGGCTACACCTTC.

The genes are TRBV7-9 and TRBJ2-7; weak D call: TRBD1 (6 bases). V gave up 5 bases and J gave up 2 bases, with 16 bases separating them. Germline V CDR1 and CDR2: SEHNR, FQNEAQ (reference sequence). The CDR3 loop spans 15 amino acids. The DNA for the CDR3 is TGTGCCAGCAGCGTCCGGACAGCGATAACCTACGAGCAGTACTTC. Protein: CASSVRTAITYEQYF.

In its sample, this clonotype was seen many times. The chain links TRBV11-2 to TRBJ2-2; D is unresolved. Germline CDR1 SGHAT, CDR2 FQNNGV. The ends were cut back, 5 bases at V and 8 bases at J, with 12 bases in the middle. This CDR3 comprises 13 residues. The DNA for the CDR3 is TGTGCCAGCAGCCCCATTGGGCGAGGGGAGCTGTTTTTT. The encoded protein is CASSPIGRGELFF.

This chain uses TRBV2 with TRBJ2-5, with 8 bases identical to TRBD2. This CDR3 is 15 amino acids long. Germline trimming cut 4 bases from V and 1 base from J; bases unmatched to any gene: 5. CDR1 is SNHLY, CDR2 FYNNEI, per germline. DNA for the CDR3: TGTGCCAGCAGTGGAGACGGGGGGGGCCAAGAGACCCAGTACTTC. It codes for CASSGDGGGQETQYF.

This clonotype has at least ten counts. The chain employs TRBV12-3 or TRBV12-4 and TRBJ2-7; 8 bases fit TRBD2. This CDR3 spans 14 amino acids. V shed 7 bases and J 1 base; nucleotides not matched to a gene: 6. The CDR3 DNA reads as TGTGCCAGCACTGGCGGGGGGAATTCCTACGAGCAGTACTTC. Residues: CASTGGGNSYEQYF.

In its sample, this clonotype was seen a few times. The chain links TRBV29-1 to TRBJ1-4, with 8 bases identical to TRBD1. V lost 5 bases and J lost 6; bases outside the gene matches: 8. CDR3 length equals 14 residues. Germline lookup yields CDR1 SQVTM and CDR2 ANQGSEA. CDR3 coding DNA: TGCAGCGTTAGACAGGACAGGGTACATGAAAAACTGTTTTTT. Translation: CSVRQDRVHEKLFF.

This clonotype was seen a handful of times. This chain joins TRBV28 and TRBJ2-4, with 7 bases that match TRBD1. The length of the CDR3 is 18 residues. The germline gives CDR1 MDHEN, CDR2 SYDVKM. The V segment lost 1 base and the J segment 0 bases; nucleotides outside the gene matches: 9. The CDR3 nucleotides read TGTGCCAGCAGTTTATCCCCTCTAAGGGGGCTAGCCAAAAACATTCAGTACTTC. Residues: CASSLSPLRGLAKNIQYF.

The gene calls are TRBV15 and TRBJ2-5, with TRBD2 matching 11 bases. CDR1 is LNHNV and CDR2 is YYDKDF in the germline V gene (reference sequence). The CDR3 is 16 residues long. V dropped 1 base and J dropped 1; count of bases not matched to a gene: 2. This CDR3 reads CATSRAGTSGQETQYF. CDR3 bases: TGTGCCACCAGCAGAGCCGGGACTAGCGGCCAAGAGACCCAGTACTTC.

This clonotype appeared many times. J is TRBJ2-5 and V is TRBV2, with D possibly being TRBD1 (5 bases). The germline gives CDR1 SNHLY, CDR2 FYNNEI. V shed 4 bases and J shed 5 bases, with 14 bases lying between them. This CDR3 region has 14 residues. The chain's CDR3 is CASSGGRLSETQYF. CDR3 DNA: TGTGCCAGCAGTGGGGGCAGGCTAAGCGAGACCCAGTACTTC.